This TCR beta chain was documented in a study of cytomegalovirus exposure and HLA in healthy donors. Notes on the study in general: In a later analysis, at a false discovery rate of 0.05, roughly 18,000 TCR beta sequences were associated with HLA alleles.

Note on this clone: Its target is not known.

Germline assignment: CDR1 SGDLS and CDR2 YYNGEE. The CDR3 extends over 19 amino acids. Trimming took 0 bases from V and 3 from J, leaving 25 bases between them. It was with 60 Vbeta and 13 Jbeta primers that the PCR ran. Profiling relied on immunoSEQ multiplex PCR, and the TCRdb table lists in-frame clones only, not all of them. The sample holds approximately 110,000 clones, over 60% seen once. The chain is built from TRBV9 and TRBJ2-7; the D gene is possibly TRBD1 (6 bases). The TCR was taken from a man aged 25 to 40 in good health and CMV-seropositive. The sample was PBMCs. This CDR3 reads CASSVGVGDRDTDYYEQYF. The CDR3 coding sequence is TGTGCCAGCAGCGTAGGCGTTGGAGACCGGGACACAGATTACTACGAGCAGTACTTC.